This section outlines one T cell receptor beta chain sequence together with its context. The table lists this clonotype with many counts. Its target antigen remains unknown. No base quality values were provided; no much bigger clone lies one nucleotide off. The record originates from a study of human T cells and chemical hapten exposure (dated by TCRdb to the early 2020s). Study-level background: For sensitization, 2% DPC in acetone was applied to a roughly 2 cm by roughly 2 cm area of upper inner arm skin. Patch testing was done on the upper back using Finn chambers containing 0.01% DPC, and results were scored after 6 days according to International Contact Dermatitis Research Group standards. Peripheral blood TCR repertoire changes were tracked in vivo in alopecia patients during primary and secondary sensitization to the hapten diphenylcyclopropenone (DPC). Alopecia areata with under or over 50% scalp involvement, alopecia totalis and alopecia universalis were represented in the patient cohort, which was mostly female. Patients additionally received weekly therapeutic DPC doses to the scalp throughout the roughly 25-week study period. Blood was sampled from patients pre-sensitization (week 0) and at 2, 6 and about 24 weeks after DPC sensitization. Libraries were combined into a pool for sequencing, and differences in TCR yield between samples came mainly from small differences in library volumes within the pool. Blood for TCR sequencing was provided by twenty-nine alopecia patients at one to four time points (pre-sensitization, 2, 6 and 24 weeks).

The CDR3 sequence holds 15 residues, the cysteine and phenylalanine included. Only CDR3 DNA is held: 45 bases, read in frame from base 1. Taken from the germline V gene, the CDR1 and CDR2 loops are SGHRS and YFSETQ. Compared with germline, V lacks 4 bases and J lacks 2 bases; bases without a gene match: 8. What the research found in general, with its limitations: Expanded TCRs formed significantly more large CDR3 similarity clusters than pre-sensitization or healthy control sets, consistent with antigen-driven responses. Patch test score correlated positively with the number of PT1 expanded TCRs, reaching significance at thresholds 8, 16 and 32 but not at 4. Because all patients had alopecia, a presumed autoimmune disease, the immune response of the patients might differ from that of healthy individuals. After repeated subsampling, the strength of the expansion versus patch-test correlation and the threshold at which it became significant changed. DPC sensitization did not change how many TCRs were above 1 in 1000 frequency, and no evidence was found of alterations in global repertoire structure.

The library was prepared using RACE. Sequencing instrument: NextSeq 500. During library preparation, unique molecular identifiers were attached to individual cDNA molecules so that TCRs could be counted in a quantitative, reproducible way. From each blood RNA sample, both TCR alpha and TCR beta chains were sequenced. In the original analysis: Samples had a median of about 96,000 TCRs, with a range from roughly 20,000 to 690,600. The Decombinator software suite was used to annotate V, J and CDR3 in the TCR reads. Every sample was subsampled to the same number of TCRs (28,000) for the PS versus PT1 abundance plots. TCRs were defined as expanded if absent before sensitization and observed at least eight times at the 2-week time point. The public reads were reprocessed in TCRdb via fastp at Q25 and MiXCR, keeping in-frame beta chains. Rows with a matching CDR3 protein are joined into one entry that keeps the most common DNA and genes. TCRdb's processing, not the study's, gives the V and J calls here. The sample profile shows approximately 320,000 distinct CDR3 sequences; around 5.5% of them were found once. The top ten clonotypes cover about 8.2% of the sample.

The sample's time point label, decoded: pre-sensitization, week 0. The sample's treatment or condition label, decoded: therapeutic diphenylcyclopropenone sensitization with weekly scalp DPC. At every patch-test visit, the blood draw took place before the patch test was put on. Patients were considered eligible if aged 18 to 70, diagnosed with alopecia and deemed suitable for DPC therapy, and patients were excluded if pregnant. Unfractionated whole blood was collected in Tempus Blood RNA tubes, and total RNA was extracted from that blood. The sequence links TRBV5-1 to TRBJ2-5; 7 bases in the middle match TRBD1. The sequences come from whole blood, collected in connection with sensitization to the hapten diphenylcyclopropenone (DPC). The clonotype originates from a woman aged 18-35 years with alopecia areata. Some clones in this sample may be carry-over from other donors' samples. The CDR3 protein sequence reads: CASSINRGRQETQYF. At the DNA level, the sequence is TGCGCCAGCAGCATCAACAGGGGCCGTCAAGAGACCCAGTACTTC.